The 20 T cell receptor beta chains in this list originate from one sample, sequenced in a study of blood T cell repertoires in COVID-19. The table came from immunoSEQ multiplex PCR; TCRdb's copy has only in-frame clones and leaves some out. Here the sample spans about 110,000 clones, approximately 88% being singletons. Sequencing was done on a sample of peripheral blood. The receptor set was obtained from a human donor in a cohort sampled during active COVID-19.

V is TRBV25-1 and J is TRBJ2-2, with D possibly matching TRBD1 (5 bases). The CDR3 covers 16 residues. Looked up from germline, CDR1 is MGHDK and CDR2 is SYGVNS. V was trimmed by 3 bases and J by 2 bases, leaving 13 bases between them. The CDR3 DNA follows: TGTGCCAGCAGTGACGCCCTGGGGCTTAACACCGGGGAGCTGTTTTTT. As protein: CASSDALGLNTGELFF.

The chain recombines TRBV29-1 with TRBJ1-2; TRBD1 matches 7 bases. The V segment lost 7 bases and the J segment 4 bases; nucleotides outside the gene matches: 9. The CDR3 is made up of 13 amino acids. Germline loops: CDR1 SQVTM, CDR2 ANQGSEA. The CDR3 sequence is CSAYRGPLYGYTF. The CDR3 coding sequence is TGCAGCGCCTACAGGGGCCCCCTCTATGGCTACACCTTC. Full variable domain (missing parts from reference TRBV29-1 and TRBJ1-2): SAVISQKPSRDICQRGTSLTIQCQVDSQVTMMFWYRQQPGQSLTLIATANQGSEATYESGFVIDKFPISRPNLTFSTLTVSNMSPEDSSIYLCSAYRGPLYGYTFGSGTRLTVV.

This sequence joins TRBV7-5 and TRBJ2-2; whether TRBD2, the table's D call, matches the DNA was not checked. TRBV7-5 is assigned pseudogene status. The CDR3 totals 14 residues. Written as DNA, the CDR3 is TGTGCCAGAAGCTTTAGCGGGAACACCGGGGAGCTGTTTTTT. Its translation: CARSFSGNTGELFF.

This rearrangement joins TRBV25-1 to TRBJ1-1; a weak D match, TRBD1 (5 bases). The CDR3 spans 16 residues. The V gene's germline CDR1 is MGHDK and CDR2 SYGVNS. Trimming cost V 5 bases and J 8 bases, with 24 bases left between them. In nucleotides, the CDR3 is TGTGCCAGCAGTCCCACCAAAGGGGTCCCGGGAGGAGAAGCTTTCTTT. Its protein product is CASSPTKGVPGGEAFF.

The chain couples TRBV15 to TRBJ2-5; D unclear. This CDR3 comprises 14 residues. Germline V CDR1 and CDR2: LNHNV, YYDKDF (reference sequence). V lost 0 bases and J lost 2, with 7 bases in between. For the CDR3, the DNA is TGTGCCACCAGCAGAGATCAGACACAAGAGACCCAGTACTTC. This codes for CATSRDQTQETQYF.

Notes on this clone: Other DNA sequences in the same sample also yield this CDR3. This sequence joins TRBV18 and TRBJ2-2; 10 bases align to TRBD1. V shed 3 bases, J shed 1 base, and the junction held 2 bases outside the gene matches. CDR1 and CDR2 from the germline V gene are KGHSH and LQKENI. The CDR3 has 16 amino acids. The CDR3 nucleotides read TGTGCCAGCTCACCCCGGACAGGGGGGAACACCGGGGAGCTGTTTTTT. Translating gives CASSPRTGGNTGELFF. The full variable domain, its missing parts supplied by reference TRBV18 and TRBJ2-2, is NAGVMQNPRHLVRRRGQEARLRCSPMKGHSHVYWYRQLPEEGLKFMVYLQKENIIDESGMPKERFSAEFPKEGPSILRIQQVVRGDSAAYFCASSPRTGGNTGELFFGEGSRLTVL.

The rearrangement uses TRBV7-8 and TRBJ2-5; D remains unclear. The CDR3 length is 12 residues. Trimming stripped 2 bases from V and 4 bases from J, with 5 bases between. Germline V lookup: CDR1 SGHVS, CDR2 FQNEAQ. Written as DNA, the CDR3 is TGTGCCAGCAGCTTATTCCGAGAGACCCAGTACTTC. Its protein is CASSLFRETQYF. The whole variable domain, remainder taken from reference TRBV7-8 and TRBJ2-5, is GAGVSQSPRYKVAKRGQDVALRCDPISGHVSLFWYQQALGQGPEFLTYFQNEAQLDKSGLPSDRFFAERPEGSVSTLKIQRTQQEDSAVYLCASSLFRETQYFGPGTRLLVL.

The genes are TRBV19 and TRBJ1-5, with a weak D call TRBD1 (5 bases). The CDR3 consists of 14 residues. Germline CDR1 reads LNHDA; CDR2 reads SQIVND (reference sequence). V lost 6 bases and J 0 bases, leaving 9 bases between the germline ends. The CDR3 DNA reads TGTGCCAGTAGACGGGGGTATAGCAATCAGCCCCAGCATTTT. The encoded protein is CASRRGYSNQPQHF.

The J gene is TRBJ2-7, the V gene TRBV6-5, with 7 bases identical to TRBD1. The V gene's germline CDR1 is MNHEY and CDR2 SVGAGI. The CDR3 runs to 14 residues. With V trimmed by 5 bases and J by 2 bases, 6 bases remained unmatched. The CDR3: CASSHDRAAYEQYF. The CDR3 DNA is TGTGCCAGCAGTCACGACAGGGCGGCCTACGAGCAGTACTTC.

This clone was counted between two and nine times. CDR3 nucleotide sequence: TGTGCCAGCACCCCTGGACAGGGGAATCAGCCCCAGCATTTT. Its protein is CASTPGQGNQPQHF. This chain links TRBV7-9 with TRBJ1-5; 9 bases are shared with TRBD1. Germline trimming cut 7 bases from V and 4 bases from J; bases unmatched to any gene: 5. The CDR3 sequence is 14 residues long. The germline V gene has CDR1 SEHNR and CDR2 FQNEAQ (reference sequence).

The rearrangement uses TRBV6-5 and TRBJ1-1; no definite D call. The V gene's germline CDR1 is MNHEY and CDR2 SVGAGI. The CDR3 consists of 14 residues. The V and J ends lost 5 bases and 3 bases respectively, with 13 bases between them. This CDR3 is CASSRSDRDTEAFF. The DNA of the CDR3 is TGTGCCAGCAGTAGGAGTGACCGGGACACTGAAGCTTTCTTT.

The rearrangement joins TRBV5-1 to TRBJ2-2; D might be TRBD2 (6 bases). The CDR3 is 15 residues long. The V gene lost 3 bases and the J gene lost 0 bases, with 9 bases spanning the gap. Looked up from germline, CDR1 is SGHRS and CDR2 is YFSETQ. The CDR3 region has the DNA TGCGCCAGCAGCTCCGGGACTTCGAACACCGGGGAGCTGTTTTTT. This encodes CASSSGTSNTGELFF.

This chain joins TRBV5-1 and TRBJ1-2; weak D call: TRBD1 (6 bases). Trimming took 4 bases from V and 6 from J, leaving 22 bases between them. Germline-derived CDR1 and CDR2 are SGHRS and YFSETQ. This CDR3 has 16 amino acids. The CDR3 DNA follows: TGCGCCAGCAGCGGGGGGGCCGAAGCAGGGATTGATGGCTACACCTTC. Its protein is CASSGGAEAGIDGYTF.

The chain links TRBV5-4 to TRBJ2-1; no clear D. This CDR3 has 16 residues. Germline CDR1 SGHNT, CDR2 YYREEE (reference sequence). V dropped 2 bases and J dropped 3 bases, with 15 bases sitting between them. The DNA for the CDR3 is TGTGCCAGCAGCTTAAATCAGGCAGATTTCTACAATGAGCAGTTCTTC. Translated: CASSLNQADFYNEQFF.

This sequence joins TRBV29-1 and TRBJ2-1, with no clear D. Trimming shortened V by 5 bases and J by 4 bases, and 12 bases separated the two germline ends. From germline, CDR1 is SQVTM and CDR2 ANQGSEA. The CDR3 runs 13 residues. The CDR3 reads CSVSERPYNEQFF. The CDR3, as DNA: TGCAGCGTTTCCGAGCGACCTTACAATGAGCAGTTCTTC.

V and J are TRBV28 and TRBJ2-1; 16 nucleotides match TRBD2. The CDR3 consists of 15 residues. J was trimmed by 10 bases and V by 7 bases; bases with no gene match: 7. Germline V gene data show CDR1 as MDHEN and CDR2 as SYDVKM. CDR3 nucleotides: TGTGCCAGCACCGGGACTAGCGGGGGGGTGGAGGAGCAGTTCTTC. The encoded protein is CASTGTSGGVEEQFF. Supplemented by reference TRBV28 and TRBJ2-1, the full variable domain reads DVKVTQSSRYLVKRTGEKVFLECVQDMDHENMFWYRQDPGLGLRLIYFSYDVKMKEKGDIPEGYSVSREKKERFSLILESASTNQTSMYLCASTGTSGGVEEQFFGPGTRLTVL.

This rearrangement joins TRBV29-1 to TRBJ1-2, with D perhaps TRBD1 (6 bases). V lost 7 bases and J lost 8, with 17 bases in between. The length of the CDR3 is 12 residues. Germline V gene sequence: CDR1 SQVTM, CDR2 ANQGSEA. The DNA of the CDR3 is TGCAGCGGGGACACGACAGGAGGCGGCTACACCTTC. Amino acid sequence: CSGDTTGGGYTF.

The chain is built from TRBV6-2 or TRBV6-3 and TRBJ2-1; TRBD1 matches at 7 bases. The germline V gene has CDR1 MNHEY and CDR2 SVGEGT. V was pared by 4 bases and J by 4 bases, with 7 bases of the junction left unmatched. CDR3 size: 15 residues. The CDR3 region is CASSSGTEEYNEQFF. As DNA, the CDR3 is TGTGCCAGCAGTTCCGGGACAGAGGAATACAATGAGCAGTTCTTC.

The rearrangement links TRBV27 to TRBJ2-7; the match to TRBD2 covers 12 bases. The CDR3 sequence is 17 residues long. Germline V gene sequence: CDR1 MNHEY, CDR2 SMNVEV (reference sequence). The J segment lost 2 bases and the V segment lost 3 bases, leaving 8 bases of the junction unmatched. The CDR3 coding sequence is TGTGCCAGCAGTTTTGGACTAGCGGGGAAGGTGCCCTACGAGCAGTACTTC. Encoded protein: CASSFGLAGKVPYEQYF.

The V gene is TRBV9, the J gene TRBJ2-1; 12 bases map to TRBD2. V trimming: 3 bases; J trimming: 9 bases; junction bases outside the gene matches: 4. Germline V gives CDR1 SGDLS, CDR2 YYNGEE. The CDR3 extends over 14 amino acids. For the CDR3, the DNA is TGTGCCAGCAGCGCTAGCGGGGGGGCGGGTGAGCAGTTCTTC. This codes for CASSASGGAGEQFF.